The next 29 T cell receptor beta chains were all read from a single sample in a study of blood T cell repertoires in COVID-19 (TCRdb year 2020). Receptor amplification or capture employed the immunoSEQ multiplex PCR assay. The table was pulled from immuneACCESS by TCRdb, which kept in-frame rearrangements only. Such tables lose some clones; where checked, under half of the loss comes from unresolved V genes, and the rest has no known cause. Here the sample has about 120,000 clones; around 89% occur a single time. The ten largest clonotypes hold 3.5% to 4.5% of the sample. Material for sequencing was peripheral blood. All receptors derive from an older woman with COVID-19, enrolled during active disease.

The chain couples TRBV2 to TRBJ2-2; tentatively, D is TRBD1 (6 bases). The germline V gene has CDR1 SNHLY and CDR2 FYNNEI. The CDR3 loop spans 16 amino acids. Trimming took off 6 bases at V and 4 bases at J, with 18 bases between the two ends. CDR3 in amino acids: CASSASRGGGTGELFF. CDR3 nucleotides: TGTGCCAGCAGCGCCAGCAGGGGCGGTGGCACCGGGGAGCTGTTTTTT.

This sequence joins TRBV18 and TRBJ1-1; the D gene is possibly TRBD1 (5 bases). The CDR3 contains 18 residues. Trimming cost V 0 bases and J 4 bases, with 21 bases left between them. Germline V lookup: CDR1 KGHSH, CDR2 LQKENI. The CDR3 coding sequence is TGTGCCAGCTCACCACCGGGGAGGGGTAGCAAGGGTGGCACTGAAGCTTTCTTT. Translating gives CASSPPGRGSKGGTEAFF.

The chain is built from TRBV4-3 and TRBJ1-2; D not certain. Germline CDR1 and CDR2: LGHNA and YSLEER. V lost 3 bases and J 8 bases, leaving 19 bases between the germline ends. The CDR3 is made up of 15 amino acids. The CDR3 sequence is CASSHSGGQGGGYTF. The CDR3, as DNA: TGCGCCAGCAGCCACTCCGGAGGGCAAGGTGGAGGCTACACCTTC.

Notes on this clone: This sample also contains other DNA sequences that code for the same CDR3. V and J are TRBV15 and TRBJ2-7, with D possibly matching TRBD1 (5 bases). The CDR3 totals 15 residues. V gave up 0 bases and J gave up 0 bases, with 9 bases separating them. Germline V gives CDR1 LNHNV, CDR2 YYDKDF (reference sequence). The chain's CDR3 is CATSRDRGSSYEQYF. The DNA for the CDR3 is TGTGCCACCAGCAGAGATAGGGGCAGCTCCTACGAGCAGTACTTC. The full variable domain, rest sourced from reference TRBV15 and TRBJ2-7, is DAMVIQNPRYQVTQFGKPVTLSCSQTLNHNVMYWYQQKSSQAPKLLFHYYDKDFNNEADTPDNFQSRRPNTSFCFLDIRSPGLGDTAMYLCATSRDRGSSYEQYFGPGTRLTVT.

This chain uses TRBV19 with TRBJ2-2, with 10 nucleotides matching TRBD1. Looked up from germline, CDR1 is LNHDA and CDR2 is SQIVND (reference sequence). With V trimmed by 4 bases and J by 5 bases, 13 bases remained unmatched. The CDR3 sequence is 18 residues long. CDR3 sequence reads: CASSRTGGGSPMTGELFF. As DNA, the CDR3 is TGTGCCAGTAGTAGGACAGGGGGAGGGTCCCCCATGACCGGGGAGCTGTTTTTT.

The chain joins TRBV10-3 to TRBJ1-1; TRBD1 might be the D (6 bases). Trimming pared 6 bases from V and 4 bases from J, leaving 18 bases between. This CDR3 is 15 amino acids long. CDR1 and CDR2 from the germline V gene are ENHRY and SYGVKD. In DNA form, the CDR3 reads TGTGCCATCAGGGACAGTCGGCTACGAAGCACTGAAGCTTTCTTT. This encodes CAIRDSRLRSTEAFF.

This rearrangement joins TRBV5-1 to TRBJ1-4; 7 positions match TRBD1. With V trimmed by 7 bases and J by 7 bases, 7 bases remained unmatched. The germline V gene has CDR1 SGHRS and CDR2 YFSETQ. The CDR3 loop spans 13 amino acids. DNA of the CDR3: TGCGCCAGCGACAGGGTCGGGACTGAAAAACTGTTTTTT. Protein sequence: CASDRVGTEKLFF.

The rearrangement uses TRBV9 and TRBJ2-4; 9 positions agree with TRBD1. The germline V gene has CDR1 SGDLS and CDR2 YYNGEE. The CDR3 has 16 amino acids. Trimming at V came to 2 bases and at J to 0 bases, leaving 3 bases not matched to a gene. The CDR3 spells CASSVGTGLAKNIQYF. The CDR3 region has the DNA TGTGCCAGCAGCGTGGGGACAGGGCTAGCCAAAAACATTCAGTACTTC. Filled out from reference TRBV9 and TRBJ2-4, the complete variable domain reads DSGVTQTPKHLITATGQRVTLRCSPRSGDLSVYWYQQSLDQGLQFLIQYYNGEERAKGNILERFSAQQFPDLHSELNLSSLELGDSALYFCASSVGTGLAKNIQYFGAGTRLSVL.

This chain links TRBV24-1 with TRBJ1-5; D might be TRBD1 (6 bases). The CDR3 length is 13 residues. CDR1 KGHDR and CDR2 SFDVKD come from the germline V gene. Trimming took 8 bases from V and 5 from J, leaving 12 bases between them. The CDR3 is CATTGTPDQPQHF. CDR3 DNA: TGTGCCACCACCGGGACACCCGATCAGCCCCAGCATTTT.

The chain is built from TRBV28 and TRBJ1-5, with no clear D. Germline V gene data show CDR1 as MDHEN and CDR2 as SYDVKM. The CDR3 is 12 amino acids. The V end lost 6 bases, the J end lost 9 bases, and 12 bases lay between the germline ends. CDR3 sequence: CASRPGERPQHF. The CDR3 DNA follows: TGTGCCAGCAGGCCCGGGGAACGGCCCCAGCATTTT.

The rearrangement joins TRBV3-1 (or the pseudogene TRBV3-2) to TRBJ1-3; D might be TRBD1 (5 bases). Germline CDR1 reads LGHDT; CDR2 reads YNNKEL (reference sequence). V lost 2 bases and J lost 5, with 10 bases in between. The CDR3 totals 14 residues. CDR3 coding DNA: TGTGCCAGCAGCCAACCAGCAGGGAGAAACACCATATATTTT. It is translated as CASSQPAGRNTIYF.

This chain uses TRBV3-1 (or the pseudogene TRBV3-2) with TRBJ2-7, with D perhaps TRBD2 (5 bases). The CDR3 has 14 residues. The V gene lost 4 bases and the J gene lost 2 bases, with 12 bases spanning the gap. Germline V gene data show CDR1 as LGHDT and CDR2 as YNNKEL (reference sequence). The CDR3 sequence: CASSPAAATYEQYF. In DNA form, the CDR3 reads TGTGCCAGCAGCCCCGCAGCGGCTACCTACGAGCAGTACTTC.

The gene calls are TRBV30 and TRBJ2-5; D is possibly TRBD2 (7 bases). CDR3 size: 15 residues. Trimming took 0 bases from V and 4 from J, leaving 15 bases between them. Germline V gene data show CDR1 as GTSNPN and CDR2 as SVGIG (reference sequence). The CDR3 region has the DNA TGTGCCTGGAGTGTAATGGGGGGGGCGGGAGAGACCCAGTACTTC. This sequence encodes CAWSVMGGAGETQYF.

The chain has TRBV19 and TRBJ2-5; D might be TRBD1 (5 bases). V lost 5 bases and J lost 7, with 26 bases in between. There are 17 residues in the CDR3. The germline CDR1 and CDR2 sequences are LNHDA and SQIVND (reference sequence). CDR3 bases: TGTGCCAGTAGTCCCGTTTCTCGGACAATTTCGTTCGGGACCCAGTACTTC. Protein product: CASSPVSRTISFGTQYF.

CDR3 sequence reads: CAISPGQGNQPQHF. CDR3 bases: TGTGCCATCTCCCCAGGACAGGGTAATCAGCCCCAGCATTTT. J is TRBJ1-5 and V is TRBV10-3; 8 nucleotides match TRBD1. Losses at the gene ends were 8 bases for V and 4 bases for J; bases not matched to a gene: 7. CDR3 length equals 14 residues. The germline V gene encodes CDR1 ENHRY and CDR2 SYGVKD.

The rearrangement joins TRBV29-1 to TRBJ1-1; TRBD1 agrees at 7 bases. The ends lost 5 bases at V and 3 bases at J; junction bases unmatched: 6. This CDR3 comprises 13 residues. In germline, CDR1 is SQVTM, CDR2 ANQGSEA. This chain's CDR3 is CSVLRGRYTEAFF. In nucleotides, the CDR3 is TGCAGCGTTCTCAGGGGGAGGTACACTGAAGCTTTCTTT.

This chain uses TRBV3-1 (or the pseudogene TRBV3-2) with TRBJ2-1, with 9 positions matching TRBD1. Germline V gene sequence: CDR1 LGHDT, CDR2 YNNKEL (reference sequence). V lost 1 base and J lost 3; bases outside the gene matches: 7. This CDR3 region has 17 residues. CDR3 loop: CASSQARRQGDYNEQFF. CDR3 nucleotides: TGTGCCAGCAGCCAAGCGAGAAGACAGGGGGACTACAATGAGCAGTTCTTC.

The J gene is TRBJ1-5, the V gene TRBV3-1 (or the pseudogene TRBV3-2), with 8 bases identical to TRBD1. Germline-derived CDR1 and CDR2 are LGHDT and YNNKEL (reference sequence). The CDR3 is 14 amino acids. Trimming cost V 6 bases and J 4 bases; bases outside gene matches: 5. The CDR3 loop reads CASSSGGANQPQHF. In nucleotides, the CDR3 is TGTGCCAGCAGTTCAGGGGGCGCAAATCAGCCCCAGCATTTT.

V is TRBV5-3 and J is TRBJ1-5; D unclear. Being an ORF, TRBV5-3 has a function that is uncertain. The CDR3 runs 17 residues. V lost 1 base and J lost 0, with 14 bases in between. This CDR3 reads CARSLHTAMNSNQPQHF. CDR3 bases: TGTGCCAGAAGCTTGCACACAGCCATGAATAGCAATCAGCCCCAGCATTTT.

V is TRBV5-1 and J is TRBJ2-5, with D possibly being TRBD2 (7 bases). Trimming took 2 bases from V and 2 from J, leaving 13 bases between them. The CDR3 runs 15 residues. Per germline, CDR1 SGHRS and CDR2 YFSETQ. The CDR3 reads CASSFTGGPQETQYF. The CDR3 nucleotides read TGCGCCAGCAGCTTTACGGGGGGCCCTCAAGAGACCCAGTACTTC.

CDR3 sequence: CASSRDSLLSQHF. The CDR3 DNA reads as TGTGCCAGCAGCCGGGACAGCCTTCTGTCCCAGCATTTT. The V and J genes are TRBV6-2 or TRBV6-3 and TRBJ1-5; 7 bases map to TRBD1. Germline lookup yields CDR1 MNHEY and CDR2 SVGEGT. This CDR3 is built from 13 residues. The J segment lost 11 bases and the V segment lost 6 bases, leaving 10 bases of the junction unmatched.

The chain couples TRBV6-1 to TRBJ2-2; 8 bases map to TRBD2. V lost 1 base and J lost 7; bases outside the gene matches: 5. The germline V gene encodes CDR1 MNHNS and CDR2 SASEGT. This CDR3 region has 15 residues. The CDR3 DNA reads as TGTGCCAGCAGTGAAGGAGCGGGGGAAGGCGGGGAGCTGTTTTTT. Protein sequence: CASSEGAGEGGELFF.

The chain uses TRBV4-3 and TRBJ1-1, with TRBD1 identical over 9 bases. The germline V gene has CDR1 LGHNA and CDR2 YSLEER. Trimming removed 1 base from V and 4 bases from J; junction bases left unmatched: 4. The CDR3 loop spans 15 amino acids. Written as DNA, the CDR3 is TGCGCCAGCAGCCAAGGGGACAGGGAGGCCACTGAAGCTTTCTTT. Protein: CASSQGDREATEAFF.

The gene calls are TRBV5-1 and TRBJ1-2, with D possibly matching TRBD1 (5 bases). This CDR3 comprises 15 residues. V lost 0 bases to trimming and J lost 4 bases, with 13 bases between them. CDR1 SGHRS and CDR2 YFSETQ come from the germline V gene. CDR3 loop: CASSLGDSRGYGYTF. The CDR3 DNA sequence: TGCGCCAGCAGCTTGGGGGACTCACGAGGCTATGGCTACACCTTC.

V gene TRBV7-9 combines with J gene TRBJ1-5; D not resolved. Trimming pared 2 bases from V and 6 bases from J, leaving 5 bases between. The CDR3 runs to 12 residues. In germline, CDR1 is SEHNR, CDR2 FQNEAQ (reference sequence). The CDR3 bases are TGTGCCAGCAGCTTAATTAGTCAGCCCCAGCATTTT. It specifies CASSLISQPQHF.

The J gene is TRBJ2-5, the V gene TRBV6-5; tentatively, D is TRBD2 (6 bases). The CDR3 is 15 residues long. V gave up 9 bases and J gave up 5 bases, with 22 bases separating them. The germline V gene encodes CDR1 MNHEY and CDR2 SVGAGI. The CDR3 reads CASRDAGRSPETQYF. The CDR3 DNA reads TGTGCCAGTAGAGATGCGGGGCGCTCCCCGGAGACCCAGTACTTC.

The chain has TRBV6-2 or TRBV6-3 and TRBJ2-3; TRBD2 agrees at 7 bases. V dropped 2 bases and J dropped 2; count of bases not matched to a gene: 4. The CDR3 spans 15 residues. Germline loops: CDR1 MNHEY, CDR2 SVGEGT. As DNA, the CDR3 is TGTGCCAGCAGTTACCTAGGGACTATCACAGATACGCAGTATTTT. Its protein product is CASSYLGTITDTQYF.

The chain couples TRBV7-3 to TRBJ2-5; weak D call: TRBD1 (5 bases). With 5 bases removed from V and 1 base from J, the gap between germline ends came to 14 bases. Germline CDR1 is SGHTA and CDR2 is FQGTGA. The CDR3 has 15 residues. CDR3 DNA sequence: TGTGCCAGCAGCCAAACCGGACATCTCCAAGAGACCCAGTACTTC. Protein: CASSQTGHLQETQYF.

The rearrangement joins TRBV6-2 or TRBV6-3 to TRBJ1-2, with TRBD1 as a possible D gene (6 bases). The V gene lost 0 bases and the J gene lost 4 bases, with 15 bases spanning the gap. Germline-derived CDR1 and CDR2 are MNHEY and SVGEGT. This CDR3 spans 16 amino acids. This CDR3 reads CASSYSLRLGGYGYTF. The CDR3, as DNA: TGTGCCAGCAGTTACTCACTCCGCCTAGGGGGCTATGGCTACACCTTC.